This T cell receptor (beta chain) was documented in a study of blood T cell repertoires in COVID-19. At the level of the study: Sites across the United States, Italy and Spain contributed samples from acute and convalescent COVID-19. In each case, the material was cDNA or gDNA derived from T cells, B-cell-depleted T cells, or PBMCs.

The authors' processing: Scientists estimated how many nucleated cells there were by amplifying reference gene primers. Data came from immunoSEQ multiplex PCR; TCRdb stores just in-frame clones and leaves some out. D and trimming come from the DNA, and the V and J calls and clone size come from that table. The sample lists over 200,000 clones, roughly 87% occurring once. Germline CDR1 and CDR2: MNHNS and SASEGT. CDR3 length equals 15 residues. The trim removed 2 bases at V and 4 bases at J, leaving 4 bases unmatched. The sequencing sample was made of peripheral blood. The chain uses TRBV6-1 and TRBJ2-3, with 9 bases lining up with TRBD2. The TCR comes from a man aged 35-49 years with active or convalescent COVID-19. CDR3 sequence reads: CASSETLAGADTQYF. CDR3 DNA sequence: TGTGCCAGCAGTGAAACGTTAGCGGGAGCAGATACGCAGTATTTT.